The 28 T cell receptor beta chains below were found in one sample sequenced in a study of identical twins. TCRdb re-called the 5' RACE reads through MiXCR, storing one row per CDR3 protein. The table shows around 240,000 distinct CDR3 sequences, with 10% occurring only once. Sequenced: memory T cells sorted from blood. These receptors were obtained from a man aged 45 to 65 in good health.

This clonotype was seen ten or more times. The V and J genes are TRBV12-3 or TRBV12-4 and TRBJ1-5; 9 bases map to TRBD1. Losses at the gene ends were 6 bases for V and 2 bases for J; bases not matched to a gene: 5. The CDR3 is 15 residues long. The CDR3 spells CASSFRTGGNQPQHF. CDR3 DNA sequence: TGTGCCAGCAGCTTCAGGACAGGGGGCAATCAGCCCCAGCATTTT.

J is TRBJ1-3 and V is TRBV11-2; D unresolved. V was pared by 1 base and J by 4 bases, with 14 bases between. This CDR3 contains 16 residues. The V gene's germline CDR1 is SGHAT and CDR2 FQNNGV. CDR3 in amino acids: CASSLARNPSGNTIYF. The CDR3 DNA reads TGTGCCAGCAGCTTAGCGAGGAACCCATCCGGAAACACCATATATTTT.

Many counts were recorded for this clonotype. The CDR3 nucleotides are TGTGCCAGCAGCTTCGACGGGACTAGCGGGAGAATAGAGACCCAGTACTTC. It is translated as CASSFDGTSGRIETQYF. The chain has TRBV12-3 or TRBV12-4 and TRBJ2-5, with 14 bases matching TRBD2. The CDR3 consists of 17 residues. V lost 6 bases, J lost 4 bases, and 10 bases stayed unmatched.

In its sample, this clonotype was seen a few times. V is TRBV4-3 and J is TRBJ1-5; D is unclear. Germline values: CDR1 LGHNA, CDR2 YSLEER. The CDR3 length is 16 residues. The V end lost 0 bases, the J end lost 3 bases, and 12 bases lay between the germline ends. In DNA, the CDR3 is TGCGCCAGCAGCCAAGAATTCGGCCGGTACAATCAGCCCCAGCATTTT. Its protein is CASSQEFGRYNQPQHF.

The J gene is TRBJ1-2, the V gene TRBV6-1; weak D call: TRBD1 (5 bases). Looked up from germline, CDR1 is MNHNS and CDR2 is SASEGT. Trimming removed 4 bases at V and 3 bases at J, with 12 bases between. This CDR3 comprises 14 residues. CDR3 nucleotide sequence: TGTGCCAGCAGTGGTGTGACAGTAGACTATGGCTACACCTTC. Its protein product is CASSGVTVDYGYTF.

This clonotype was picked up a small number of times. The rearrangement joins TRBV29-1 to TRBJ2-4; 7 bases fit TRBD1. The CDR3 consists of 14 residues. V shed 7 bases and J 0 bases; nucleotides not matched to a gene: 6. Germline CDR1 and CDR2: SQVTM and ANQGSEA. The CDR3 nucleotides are TGCAGCGCCACCGACAGGGAAGCCAAAAACATTCAGTACTTC. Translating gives CSATDREAKNIQYF.

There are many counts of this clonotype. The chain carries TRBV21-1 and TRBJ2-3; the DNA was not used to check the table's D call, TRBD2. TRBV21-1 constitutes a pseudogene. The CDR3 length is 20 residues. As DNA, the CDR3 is TGTGCCAGCAGCAAATGGAGGGACGGCAAAGGACTAGCGGGGGTAGATACGCAGTATTTT. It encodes CASSKWRDGKGLAGVDTQYF.

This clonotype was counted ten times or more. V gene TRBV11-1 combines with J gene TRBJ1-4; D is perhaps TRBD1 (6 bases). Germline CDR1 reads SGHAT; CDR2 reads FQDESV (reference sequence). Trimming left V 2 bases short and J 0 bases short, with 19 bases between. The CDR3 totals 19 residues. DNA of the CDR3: TGTGCCAGCAGCTTAAGACAGGCCACCCACCCAGCAACTAATGAAAAACTGTTTTTT. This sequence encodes CASSLRQATHPATNEKLFF.

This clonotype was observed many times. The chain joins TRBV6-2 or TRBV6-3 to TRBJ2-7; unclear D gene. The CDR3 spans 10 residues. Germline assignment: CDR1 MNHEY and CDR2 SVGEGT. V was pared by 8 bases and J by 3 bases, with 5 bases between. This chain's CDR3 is CASGHYEQYF. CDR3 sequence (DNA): TGTGCCAGCGGTCACTACGAGCAGTACTTC.

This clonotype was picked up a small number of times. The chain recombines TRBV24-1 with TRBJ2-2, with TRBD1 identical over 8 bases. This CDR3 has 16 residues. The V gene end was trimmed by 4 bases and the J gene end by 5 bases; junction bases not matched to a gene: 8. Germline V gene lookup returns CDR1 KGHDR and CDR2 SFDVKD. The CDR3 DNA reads TGTGCCACCAGTGACCCCGGACAGGGAGGAACCGGGGAGCTGTTTTTT. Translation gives CATSDPGQGGTGELFF.

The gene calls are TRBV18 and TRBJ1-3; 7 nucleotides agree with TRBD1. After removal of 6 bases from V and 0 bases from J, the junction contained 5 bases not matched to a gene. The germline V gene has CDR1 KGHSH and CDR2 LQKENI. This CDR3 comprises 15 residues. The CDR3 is CASSRDSGSGNTIYF. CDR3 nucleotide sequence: TGTGCCAGCTCCAGGGACAGCGGCTCTGGAAACACCATATATTTT.

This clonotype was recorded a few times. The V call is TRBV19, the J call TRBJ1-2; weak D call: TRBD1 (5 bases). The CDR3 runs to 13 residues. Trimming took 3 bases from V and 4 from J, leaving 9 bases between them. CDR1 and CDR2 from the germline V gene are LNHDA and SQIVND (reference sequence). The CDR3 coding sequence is TGTGCCAGTAGTATGACGACAGCCTATGGCTACACCTTC. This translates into CASSMTTAYGYTF.

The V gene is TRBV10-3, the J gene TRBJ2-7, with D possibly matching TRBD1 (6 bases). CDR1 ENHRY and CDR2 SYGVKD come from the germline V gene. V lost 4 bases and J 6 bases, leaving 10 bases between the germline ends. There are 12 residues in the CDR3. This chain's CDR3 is CAISAQGSEQYF. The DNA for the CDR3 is TGTGCCATCAGTGCACAGGGCTCCGAGCAGTACTTC.

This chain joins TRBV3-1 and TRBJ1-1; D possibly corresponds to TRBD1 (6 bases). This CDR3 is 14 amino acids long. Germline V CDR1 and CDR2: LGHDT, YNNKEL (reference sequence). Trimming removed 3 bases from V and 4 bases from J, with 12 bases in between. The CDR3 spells CASSQGGLGTEAFF. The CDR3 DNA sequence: TGTGCCAGCAGCCAGGGGGGGCTGGGCACTGAAGCTTTCTTT.

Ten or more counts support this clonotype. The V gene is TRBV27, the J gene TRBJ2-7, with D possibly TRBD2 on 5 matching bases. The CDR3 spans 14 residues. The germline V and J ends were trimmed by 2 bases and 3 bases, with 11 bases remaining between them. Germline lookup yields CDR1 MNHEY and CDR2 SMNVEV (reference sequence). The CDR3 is CASSLGPDYYEQYF. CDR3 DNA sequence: TGTGCCAGCAGTTTAGGGCCAGACTACTACGAGCAGTACTTC.

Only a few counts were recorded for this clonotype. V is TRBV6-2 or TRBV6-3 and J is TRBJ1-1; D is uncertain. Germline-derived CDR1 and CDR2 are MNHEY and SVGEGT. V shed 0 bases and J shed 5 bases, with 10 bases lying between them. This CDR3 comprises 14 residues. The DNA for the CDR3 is TGTGCCAGCAGTTACTCAGGGCGGCGGACTGAAGCTTTCTTT. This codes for CASSYSGRRTEAFF.

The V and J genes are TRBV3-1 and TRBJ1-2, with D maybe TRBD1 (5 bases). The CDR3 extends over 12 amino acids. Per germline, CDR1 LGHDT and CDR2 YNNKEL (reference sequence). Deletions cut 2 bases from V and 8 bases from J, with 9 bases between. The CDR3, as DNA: TGTGCCAGCAGCCAACGGGGGGAAGGCTACACCTTC. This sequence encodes CASSQRGEGYTF.

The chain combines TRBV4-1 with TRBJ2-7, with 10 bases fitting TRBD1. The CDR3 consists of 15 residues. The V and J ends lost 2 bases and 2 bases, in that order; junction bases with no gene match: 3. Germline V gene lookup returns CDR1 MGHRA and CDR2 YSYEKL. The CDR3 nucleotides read TGCGCCAGCAGCCAACGACAGGGGGCCGCCTACGAGCAGTACTTC. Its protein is CASSQRQGAAYEQYF.

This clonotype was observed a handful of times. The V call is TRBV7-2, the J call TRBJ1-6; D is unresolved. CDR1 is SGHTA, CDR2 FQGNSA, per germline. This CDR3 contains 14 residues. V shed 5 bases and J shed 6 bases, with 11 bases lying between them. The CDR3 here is CASSADAVNSPLHF. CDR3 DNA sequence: TGTGCCAGCAGCGCGGATGCGGTTAATTCACCCCTCCACTTT.

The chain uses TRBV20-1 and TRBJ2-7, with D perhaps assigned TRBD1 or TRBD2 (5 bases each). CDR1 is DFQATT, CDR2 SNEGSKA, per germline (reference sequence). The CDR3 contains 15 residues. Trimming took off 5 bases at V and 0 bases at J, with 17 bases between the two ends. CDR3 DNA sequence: TGCAGTGCTTTAAGTCGGGACGGAACCTCCTACGAGCAGTACTTC. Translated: CSALSRDGTSYEQYF.

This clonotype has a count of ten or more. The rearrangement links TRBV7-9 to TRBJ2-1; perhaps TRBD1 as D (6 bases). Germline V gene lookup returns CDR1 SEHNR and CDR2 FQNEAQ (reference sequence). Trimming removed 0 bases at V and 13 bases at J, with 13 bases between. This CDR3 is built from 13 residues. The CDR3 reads CASSLAELDRQFF. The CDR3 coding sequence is TGTGCCAGCAGCTTAGCGGAATTGGACAGACAGTTCTTC.

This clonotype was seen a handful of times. The CDR3 DNA is TGCGCCAGCAGCCTCCGACAGTGGGATGAGCAGTTCTTC. This gives the protein CASSLRQWDEQFF. The chain is built from TRBV4-1 and TRBJ2-1, with a tentative D call TRBD1 (5 bases). Looked up from germline, CDR1 is MGHRA and CDR2 is YSYEKL. V shed 4 bases and J shed 8 bases, with 12 bases lying between them. The CDR3 totals 13 residues.

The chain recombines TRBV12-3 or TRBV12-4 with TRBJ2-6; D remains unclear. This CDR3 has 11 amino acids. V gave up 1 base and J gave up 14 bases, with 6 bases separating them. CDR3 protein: CASSLGVILTF. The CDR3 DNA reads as TGTGCCAGCAGTTTAGGGGTAATCCTGACTTTC.

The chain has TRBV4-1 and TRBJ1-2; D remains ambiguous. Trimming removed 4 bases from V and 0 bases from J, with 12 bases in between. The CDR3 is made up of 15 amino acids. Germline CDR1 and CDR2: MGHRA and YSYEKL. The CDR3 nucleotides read TGCGCCAGCAGCCGGATGACGGAAGCTAACTATGGCTACACCTTC. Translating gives CASSRMTEANYGYTF.

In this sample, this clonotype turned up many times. The CDR3 DNA is TGTGCCAGCAGCCTTGGACAGGGGCGAGGAGTTGGCTACACCTTC. Its protein product is CASSLGQGRGVGYTF. This rearrangement joins TRBV4-2 to TRBJ1-2; TRBD1 aligns across 9 bases. V was clipped by 4 bases and J by 7 bases; unmatched bases: 10. Germline-derived CDR1 and CDR2 are LGHNA and YNFKEQ. This CDR3 has 15 residues.

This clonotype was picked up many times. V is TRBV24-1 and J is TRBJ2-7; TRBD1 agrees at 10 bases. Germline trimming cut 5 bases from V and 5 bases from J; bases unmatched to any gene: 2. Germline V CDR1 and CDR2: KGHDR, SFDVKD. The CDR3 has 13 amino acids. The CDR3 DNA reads TGTGCCACCAGTGCCGGACAGGGGGACGAGCAGTACTTC. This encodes CATSAGQGDEQYF.

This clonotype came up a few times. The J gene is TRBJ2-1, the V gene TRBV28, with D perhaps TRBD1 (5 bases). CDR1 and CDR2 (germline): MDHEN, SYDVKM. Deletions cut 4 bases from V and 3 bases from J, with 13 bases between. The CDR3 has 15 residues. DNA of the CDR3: TGTGCCAGCAGTTCCCAGGGCCTCCTCTACAATGAGCAGTTCTTC. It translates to CASSSQGLLYNEQFF. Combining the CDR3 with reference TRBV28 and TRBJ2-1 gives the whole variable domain DVKVTQSSRYLVKRTGEKVFLECVQDMDHENMFWYRQDPGLGLRLIYFSYDVKMKEKGDIPEGYSVSREKKERFSLILESASTNQTSMYLCASSSQGLLYNEQFFGPGTRLTVL.

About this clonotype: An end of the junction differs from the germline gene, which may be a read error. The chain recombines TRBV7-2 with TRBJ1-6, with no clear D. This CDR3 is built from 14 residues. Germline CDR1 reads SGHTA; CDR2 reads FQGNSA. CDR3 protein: CASSLAKGGRSLRF. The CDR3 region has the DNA TGTGCCAGCAGCTTAGCTAAAGGTGGGAGATCCCTCCGCTTT.